This T cell receptor (beta chain) is drawn from a study of T cell repertoires in cytomegalovirus infection. As for the study in general: From public TCR beta signatures came an indication of both CMV infection and matching HLA type.

This clonotype was counted at least ten times. The antigen remains unidentified. The CDR3 spans 16 residues. V was clipped by 4 bases and J by 1 base; unmatched bases: 6. The V gene's germline CDR1 is ENHRY and CDR2 SYGVKD. TCRdb ran MiXCR on the reads and lists one entry per CDR3 protein. The sample yields just under 550,000 distinct CDR3 sequences, approximately 26% seen once. Study findings and constraints: Summed frequency of shared TCR beta families picked out CMV carriers who also had the relevant HLA. Ex vivo responses were dominated by HLA-C-restricted CMV-specific TCR beta clonotypes.

Source material: PBMCs. V and J are TRBV10-3 and TRBJ2-2, with 7 bases fitting TRBD2. This receptor was obtained from a human donor in good health (CMV status not recorded). Some clones in this sample may be carry-over from other donors' samples. CDR3 region: CAISALIAGNTGELFF. The CDR3 DNA is TGTGCCATCAGTGCTTTGATAGCGGGGAACACCGGGGAGCTGTTTTTT.